The 32 T cell receptor beta chains in this list originate from one sample, sequenced in a study of Tregs in tolerant kidney transplant recipients. Produced via immunoSEQ multiplex PCR; TCRdb's table is partial and in-frame only. This repertoire includes 2,500 to 3,500 clones. Their specific antigens are unknown. FACS sorting followed a roughly 6-day coculture of CFSE-labeled recipient PBMCs with irradiated graft donor PBMCs. Sequenced here: CD8+ T cells from blood cultured with allogeneic cells, sampled before the transplant. Receptors originate from a human patient who received a combined kidney and bone marrow transplant.

By frequency, this clone is medium-sized. The read gets to within 3 residues of the CDR3 end, and the germline J gene fills in the rest. This chain connects TRBV5-1 to TRBJ2-7; D is ambiguous. The CDR3 totals 13 residues. V gave up 0 bases and J gave up 3 bases, with 7 bases separating them. Germline V gene data show CDR1 as SGHRS and CDR2 as YFSETQ. The DNA read from the CDR3 is TGCGCCAGCAGCTTGGATCAGTTCTACGAG. This gives the protein CASSLDQFYE. The entire CDR3 reads CASSLDQFYEQYF.

Worth noting for this clone: The CDR3 end lies 3 residues beyond the end of the read and is filled in from the germline J gene. The V gene is TRBV7-8, the J gene TRBJ2-1; TRBD2 might be the D (7 bases). From germline, CDR1 is SGHVS and CDR2 FQNEAQ. With 1 base removed from V and 5 bases from J, the gap between germline ends came to 12 bases. CDR3 size: 15 residues. The CDR3 here is CASSLVAGANNEQFF. The sequenced CDR3 bases are TGTGCCAGCAGCTTAGTGGCGGGGGCGAACAATGAG.

In terms of frequency, this clone is medium-sized. CDR3 DNA (partial): TGCAGTGCTCCGGACAGGTACCTGGTGGAGACC. This encodes CSAPDRYLVET. The whole CDR3 reads CSAPDRYLVETQYF. V usage is TRBV20-1 and J usage is TRBJ2-5; 7 bases agree with TRBD1. The missing CDR3 end, 3 residues past where the read stops, is filled in from the germline J gene. The J segment lost 5 bases and the V segment lost 5 bases, leaving 11 bases of the junction unmatched. The germline CDR1 and CDR2 sequences are DFQATT and SNEGSKA (reference sequence). This CDR3 region has 14 residues.

According to its frequency, this clone is medium-sized. The CDR3 bases that were read are TGTGCCAGCAGCTTATTTCCAGCGTATAGGGAGACC. It is translated as CASSLFPAYRET. The CDR3 in its entirety is CASSLFPAYRETQYF. V is TRBV11-2 and J is TRBJ2-5, with D hard to call. The observed sequence ends 3 residues before the CDR3 terminus, with the missing tail filled in from the germline J gene. The germline V and J ends were trimmed by 2 bases and 5 bases, with 15 bases remaining between them. There are 15 residues in the CDR3. CDR1 and CDR2 (germline): SGHAT, FQNNGV.

A word on this clone: From the germline J gene comes the end of the CDR3, since the read stops 3 residues before it. The V gene is TRBV19, the J gene TRBJ2-1; D perhaps matches TRBD2 (6 bases). The CDR3 covers 15 residues. The V gene lost 3 bases and the J gene lost 5 bases, with 14 bases spanning the gap. CDR1 and CDR2 (germline): LNHDA, SQIVND (reference sequence). CDR3 residues: CASSMRYSGHNEQFF. The DNA read from the CDR3 is TGTGCCAGTAGTATGAGATATAGCGGTCACAATGAG. Full variable domain (outside the CDR3, taken from reference TRBV19 and TRBJ2-1): DGGITQSPKYLFRKEGQNVTLSCEQNLNHDAMYWYRQDPGQGLRLIYYSQIVNDFQKGDIAEGYSVSREKKESFPLTVTSAQKNPTAFYLCASSMRYSGHNEQFFGPGTRLTVL.

This clone is called medium-sized based on its frequency. Read sequence stops 3 residues before the CDR3 end, and the germline J gene provides the missing end. The chain has TRBV7-2 and TRBJ2-7; possibly TRBD1 for D (6 bases). CDR1 is SGHTA, CDR2 FQGNSA, per germline. V was cut by 5 bases and J by 2 bases, with 13 bases left in between. The CDR3 loop spans 14 amino acids. CDR3 protein: CASSAGTTPYEQYF. Incomplete CDR3 DNA: TGTGCCAGCAGCGCCGGGACAACCCCCTACGAG.

Of note for this clone: The sequence runs out 3 residues before the end of the CDR3; the remainder is reconstructed from the germline J gene. The chain combines TRBV2 with TRBJ2-7; D may be TRBD1 (5 bases). The CDR3 totals 15 residues. Germline CDR1 SNHLY, CDR2 FYNNEI. Trimming removed 1 base from V and 5 bases from J, with 15 bases in between. The CDR3 DNA, read in part, is TGTGCCAGCAGTGAAGGAGGCAGGGCAGTGGACGAG. It yields the protein CASSEGGRAVDE. The whole CDR3 protein reads CASSEGGRAVDEQYF.

Of note for this clone: The read is 3 residues too short to cover the CDR3 end, so that end is filled in from the germline J gene. The chain is built from TRBV28 and TRBJ2-7; 9 bases align to TRBD1. The germline gives CDR1 MDHEN, CDR2 SYDVKM. This CDR3 has 15 residues. Losses at the gene ends were 6 bases for V and 0 bases for J; bases not matched to a gene: 6. CDR3 bases read: TGTGCCAGCAGAGGGACAGGGACCATCTCCTACGAG. This sequence encodes CASRGTGTISYE. The full CDR3 reads CASRGTGTISYEQYF.

A note on this clone: The read is 3 residues too short to cover the CDR3 end, so that end is filled in from the germline J gene. This chain connects TRBV12-3 or TRBV12-4 to TRBJ1-1; D possibly corresponds to TRBD1 (5 bases). Trimming removed 5 bases at V and 5 bases at J, with 15 bases between. This CDR3 is 14 amino acids long. CDR3 region: CASSPSGAGTEAFF. Incomplete CDR3 DNA: TGTGCCAGCAGTCCGAGCGGGGCTGGGACTGAA.

This clone is identified as medium-sized from frequency. The sequence runs out 3 residues before the end of the CDR3; the remainder is reconstructed from the germline J gene. The chain links TRBV30 to TRBJ2-1; TRBD2 agrees at 7 bases. Germline CDR1 reads GTSNPN; CDR2 reads SVGIG (reference sequence). This CDR3 comprises 11 residues. V was pared by 4 bases and J by 8 bases, with 2 bases of the junction left unmatched. The CDR3 bases that were read are TGTGCCTGGACTAGCGGTTATGAG. This sequence encodes CAWTSGYE. The full CDR3 sequence reads CAWTSGYEQFF. The full variable domain, its missing parts supplied by reference TRBV30 and TRBJ2-1, is SQTIHQWPATLVQPVGSPLSLECTVEGTSNPNLYWYRQAAGRGLQLLFYSVGIGQISSEVPQNLSASRPQDRQFILSSKKLLLSDSGFYLCAWTSGYEQFFGPGTRLTVL.

By frequency, this clone registers medium-sized. The CDR3 goes on 3 residues after the read ends, and that part is filled in from the germline J gene. The V gene is TRBV15, the J gene TRBJ1-2, with D tentatively TRBD1 (5 bases). The CDR3 consists of 13 residues. Germline V gene lookup returns CDR1 LNHNV and CDR2 YYDKDF (reference sequence). The CDR3 DNA, read in part, is TGTGCCACCAGCAGAGATGGGGCTCGGGGC. Protein: CATSRDGARG. The whole CDR3 region reads CATSRDGARGYTF.

The DNA read from the CDR3 is TGCGCCAGCAGCCCGGGGTTGGGCACTGAA. It encodes CASSPGLGTE. The whole CDR3 protein is CASSPGLGTEAFF. The gene calls are TRBV5-1 and TRBJ1-1; unclear D gene. The read falls 3 residues short of the CDR3 end, and the missing part is taken from the germline J gene. The CDR3 length is 13 residues. The V gene's germline CDR1 is SGHRS and CDR2 YFSETQ. V was clipped by 4 bases and J by 4 bases, with 11 bases between them.

In terms of frequency, this clone is medium-sized (0.01 to 0.1%). The read halts 3 residues ahead of the CDR3 end, with the missing end drawn from the germline J gene. This chain connects TRBV13 to TRBJ2-1; tentatively, D is TRBD2 (6 bases). The CDR3 runs to 16 residues. The V end lost 4 bases, the J end lost 3 bases, and 16 bases lay between the germline ends. Germline V gives CDR1 PRHDT, CDR2 FYEKMQ (reference sequence). CDR3 DNA (partial): TGTGCCAGCAGCTCAAAGGGACTGAAAAGCTACAATGAG. Its translation is CASSSKGLKSYNE. The complete CDR3 sequence is CASSSKGLKSYNEQFF. Full variable domain (rest looked up from reference TRBV13 and TRBJ2-1): AAGVIQSPRHLIKEKRETATLKCYPIPRHDTVYWYQQGPGQDPQFLISFYEKMQSDKGSIPDRFSAQQFSDYHSELNMSSLELGDSALYFCASSSKGLKSYNEQFFGPGTRLTVL.

This clone is labeled medium-sized (0.01 to 0.1%) based on frequency. Read coverage stops 3 residues before the CDR3 terminus; the germline J gene supplies the remainder. The genes are TRBV5-1 and TRBJ2-7; 8 nucleotides line up with TRBD1. This CDR3 is built from 15 residues. Trimming at V came to 4 bases and at J to 2 bases, leaving 8 bases not matched to a gene. Per the germline V gene, CDR1 is SGHRS and CDR2 is YFSETQ. CDR3 sequence: CASSQPGTGTYEQYF. CDR3 bases read: TGCGCCAGCAGCCAACCCGGGACAGGAACCTACGAG.

On this clone itself: The sequence runs out 3 residues before the end of the CDR3; the remainder is reconstructed from the germline J gene. The chain couples TRBV19 to TRBJ2-3; 7 bases fit TRBD1. Trimming removed 3 bases from V and 6 bases from J; junction bases left unmatched: 12. CDR3 length: 16 amino acids. Germline V gene data show CDR1 as LNHDA and CDR2 as SQIVND (reference sequence). The chain's CDR3 is CASSMTRQGPKDTQYF. The part of the CDR3 DNA that was read is TGTGCCAGTAGTATGACCAGACAGGGCCCAAAGGATACG.

Remarks on this clone: The read is 3 residues too short to cover the CDR3 end, so that end is filled in from the germline J gene. V gene TRBV12-3 or TRBV12-4 combines with J gene TRBJ1-1; 7 bases fit TRBD1. The V and J ends lost 6 bases and 5 bases, in that order; junction bases with no gene match: 3. This CDR3 spans 12 amino acids. The CDR3 bases that were read are TGTGCCAGCAGCTCACAGGGGACTGAA. Amino acids: CASSSQGTE. The CDR3, in full, reads CASSSQGTEAFF.

Judged by frequency, this clone is medium-sized. The CDR3 end is not reached by the read, which stops 3 residues before it; the germline J gene fills it in. The rearrangement joins TRBV4-1 to TRBJ2-3; no clear D. From germline, CDR1 is MGHRA and CDR2 YSYEKL. The V and J ends lost 4 bases and 0 bases respectively, with 8 bases between them. This CDR3 is built from 14 residues. The sequenced CDR3 bases are TGCGCCAGCAGCCTTCTCCGGAGCACAGATACG. This translates into CASSLLRSTDT. The full CDR3 reads CASSLLRSTDTQYF.

Frequency places this clone as medium-sized (0.01 to 0.1%). Coverage ceases 3 residues before the CDR3 finishes, and the germline J gene fills in the end. The chain has TRBV19 and TRBJ2-7; D might be TRBD1 (5 bases). This CDR3 comprises 14 residues. V lost 1 base, J lost 4 bases, and 11 bases lay in between. Germline V lookup: CDR1 LNHDA, CDR2 SQIVND (reference sequence). CDR3: CASSIGQLDYEQYF. The sequenced part of the CDR3 DNA is TGTGCCAGTAGTATAGGACAGTTGGATTACGAG.

In terms of frequency, this clone is medium-sized. The read halts 3 residues ahead of the CDR3 end, with the missing end drawn from the germline J gene. The chain employs TRBV7-9 and TRBJ2-1, with TRBD2 identical over 7 bases. Trimming took 6 bases from V and 3 from J; bases not matched to a gene: 8. The germline V gene encodes CDR1 SEHNR and CDR2 FQNEAQ (reference sequence). This CDR3 spans 15 amino acids. CDR3 sequence: CASRGRDYVYNEQFF. CDR3 DNA, as far as it was read: TGTGCCAGCAGAGGTCGGGACTACGTCTACAATGAG.

A note on this clone: The CDR3 end is not reached by the read, which stops 3 residues before it; the germline J gene fills it in. The genes are TRBV2 and TRBJ2-7; tentative D call: TRBD1 (5 bases). CDR3 size: 12 residues. Per germline, CDR1 SNHLY and CDR2 FYNNEI. Trimming cost V 7 bases and J 2 bases, with 9 bases left between them. The part of the CDR3 DNA that was read is TGTGCCAGCACCCGACAGACCTACGAG. Amino acid sequence: CASTRQTYE. The CDR3, in full, reads CASTRQTYEQYF.

CDR3 protein: CASSSLRGKFYGYTF. CDR3 DNA (partial): TGTGCCAGCAGCTCGCTTCGGGGGAAGTTCTATGGC. The chain is built from TRBV11-2 and TRBJ1-2; tentatively, D is TRBD1 (5 bases). The CDR3 goes on 3 residues after the read ends, and that part is filled in from the germline J gene. V was cut by 4 bases and J by 4 bases, with 16 bases left in between. CDR3 length equals 15 residues. Germline-derived CDR1 and CDR2 are SGHAT and FQNNGV. The entire variable domain, with the rest obtained from reference TRBV11-2 and TRBJ1-2, is as follows: EAGVAQSPRYKIIEKRQSVAFWCNPISGHATLYWYQQILGQGPKLLIQFQNNGVVDDSQLPKDRFSAERLKGVDSTLKIQPAKLEDSAVYLCASSSLRGKFYGYTFGSGTRLTVV.

Comments on this clone: One end of the junction is discordant with germline, which a read error may explain. The read stops 3 residues short of the end of the CDR3; the missing end is completed from the germline J gene. The chain carries TRBV4-2 and TRBJ1-2, with D unclear. The CDR3 loop spans 15 amino acids. Germline CDR1 and CDR2: LGHNA and YNFKEQ. CDR3 DNA, as far as it was read: TGCGCCAGCAGCCAAGCGCGGTATGTTGACTATGGC. Its translation: CASSQARYVDYG. The complete CDR3 reads CASSQARYVDYGYTF.

This clone is called medium-sized based on its frequency. The sequenced fragment ends 3 residues before the CDR3 boundary, so the rest is inferred from the germline J gene. The V gene is TRBV6-1, the J gene TRBJ2-7; 7 bases fit TRBD1. CDR1 and CDR2 from the germline V gene are MNHNS and SASEGT. The CDR3 contains 14 residues. V lost 1 base to trimming and J lost 4 bases; unmatched junction nucleotides: 4. The CDR3 loop reads CASSEGQQGYEQYF. The covered CDR3 bases are TGTGCCAGCAGTGAAGGCCAACAGGGGTACGAG.

Remarks on this clone: The DNA ends 3 residues before the CDR3 does, and the rest of the CDR3 is filled in from the germline J gene. The gene calls are TRBV12-3 or TRBV12-4 and TRBJ1-2; TRBD1 might be the D (5 bases). The length of the CDR3 is 15 residues. The V gene lost 3 bases and the J gene lost 6 bases, with 17 bases spanning the gap. The covered CDR3 bases are TGTGCCAGCAGTTTGGGTTGGGCAGGGAGGGATGGC. Translation gives CASSLGWAGRDG. Given in full, the CDR3 is CASSLGWAGRDGYTF.

This clone is deemed large (0.1 to 1%) by its frequency. The CDR3 end is not reached by the read, which stops 3 residues before it; the germline J gene fills it in. The rearrangement joins TRBV6-2 or TRBV6-3 to TRBJ2-2; D not resolved. CDR3 length: 16 residues. Looked up from germline, CDR1 is MNHEY and CDR2 is SVGEGT. Deletions cut 2 bases from V and 6 bases from J, with 16 bases between. CDR3 loop: CASSYAQRYVAGELFF. The DNA read from the CDR3 is TGTGCCAGCAGTTACGCCCAGCGCTATGTCGCCGGGGAG.

This clone is deemed large (0.1 to 1%) by its frequency. The read is 3 residues too short to cover the CDR3 end, so that end is filled in from the germline J gene. V usage is TRBV19 and J usage is TRBJ1-5; no reliable D call. CDR1 is LNHDA and CDR2 is SQIVND in the germline V gene (reference sequence). V was cut by 7 bases and J by 0 bases, with 10 bases left in between. This CDR3 region has 14 residues. CDR3 protein: CASTPRYSNQPQHF. The sequenced part of the CDR3 DNA is TGTGCCAGTACCCCACGGTATAGCAATCAGCCC. Looking up the rest from reference TRBV19 and TRBJ1-5 gives the full variable domain: DGGITQSPKYLFRKEGQNVTLSCEQNLNHDAMYWYRQDPGQGLRLIYYSQIVNDFQKGDIAEGYSVSREKKESFPLTVTSAQKNPTAFYLCASTPRYSNQPQHFGDGTRLSIL.

Details on this clone: The read terminates 3 residues ahead of where the CDR3 ends, so the germline J gene completes it. This chain joins TRBV3-1 (or the pseudogene TRBV3-2) and TRBJ1-2; tentative D call: TRBD1 (6 bases). The CDR3 is 13 amino acids. Germline CDR1 is LGHDT and CDR2 is YNNKEL (reference sequence). The CDR3 sequence is CASSQEETGGYTF. The part of the CDR3 DNA that was read is TGTGCCAGCAGCCAAGAGGAAACAGGGGGC.

With respect to this clone: The observed sequence ends 3 residues before the CDR3 terminus, with the missing tail filled in from the germline J gene. This chain uses TRBV5-1 with TRBJ1-1, with 8 bases fitting TRBD1. From germline, CDR1 is SGHRS and CDR2 YFSETQ. The CDR3 is 16 residues long. V lost 5 bases to trimming and J lost 3 bases; unmatched junction nucleotides: 12. The CDR3 reads CASSLPEDREYTEAFF. The covered CDR3 bases are TGCGCCAGCAGTCTCCCGGAGGACAGGGAGTACACTGAA. Variable domain in full (rest from reference TRBV5-1 and TRBJ1-1): KAGVTQTPRYLIKTRGQQVTLSCSPISGHRSVSWYQQTPGQGLQFLFEYFSETQRNKGNFPGRFSGRQFSNSRSEMNVSTLELGDSALYLCASSLPEDREYTEAFFGQGTRLTVV.

A remark on this clone: Read sequence stops 3 residues before the CDR3 end, and the germline J gene provides the missing end. The chain links TRBV12-3 or TRBV12-4 to TRBJ2-7; no clear D gene. V was shortened by 2 bases and J by 6 bases, with 8 bases between the two germline ends. The CDR3 has 12 residues. CDR3: CASSLTVSEQYF. The CDR3 bases that were read are TGTGCCAGCAGTTTAACTGTATCCGAG.

By frequency, this clone registers medium-sized (0.01 to 0.1%). The CDR3 reads CASSGQQGWNQPQHF. The covered CDR3 bases are TGTGCCAGCAGCGGCCAACAGGGGTGGAATCAGCCC. This chain links TRBV5-5 with TRBJ1-5; 7 nucleotides align to TRBD1. The read falls 3 residues short of the CDR3 end, and the missing part is taken from the germline J gene. V lost 4 bases to trimming and J lost 4 bases; unmatched junction nucleotides: 8. The CDR3 runs 15 residues. Germline CDR1 reads SGHKS; CDR2 reads YYEKEE (reference sequence). Full variable domain (remainder filled in from reference TRBV5-5 and TRBJ1-5): DAGVTQSPTHLIKTRGQQVTLRCSPISGHKSVSWYQQVLGQGPQFIFQYYEKEERGRGNFPDRFSARQFPNYSSELNVNALLLGDSALYLCASSGQQGWNQPQHFGDGTRLSIL.

Comments on this clone: The CDR3 end lies 3 residues beyond the end of the read and is filled in from the germline J gene. J is TRBJ2-3 and V is TRBV12-3 or TRBV12-4, with D perhaps matching TRBD2 (6 bases). Trimming took 0 bases from V and 6 from J, leaving 10 bases between them. The CDR3 runs to 14 residues. CDR3 DNA, as far as it was read: TGTGCCAGCAGTTTAGCGGGGGGAATGGATACG. It translates to CASSLAGGMDT. The entire CDR3 protein is CASSLAGGMDTQYF.

This clone is deemed medium-sized by its frequency. The read terminates 3 residues before the CDR3 end, so the remaining end is supplied by the germline J gene. The V and J genes are TRBV9 and TRBJ1-1; D is perhaps TRBD1 (5 bases). The CDR3 has 14 residues. V dropped 0 bases and J dropped 3 bases, with 9 bases sitting between them. Germline-derived CDR1 and CDR2 are SGDLS and YYNGEE. CDR3 bases read: TGTGCCAGCAGCGTAGCACAGGAGGACACTGAA. Its translation: CASSVAQEDTE. Given in full, the CDR3 is CASSVAQEDTEAFF.